This T cell receptor (beta chain) is from a study of blood T cell repertoires in COVID-19. At the level of the study: The samples span acute and convalescent COVID-19 from the United States, Italy and Spain.

Clinical history reported by participants formed the basis on which cohorts were assigned. This table comes from immunoSEQ multiplex PCR, and its TCRdb copy is limited to in-frame clones, with some not included. In the table there are about 140,000 clones, over 70% of which are singletons. The V end was cut by 0 bases, the J end by 0 bases, with 18 bases between. This CDR3 is built from 18 residues. Germline-derived CDR1 and CDR2 are SGHDT and YYEEEE. This receptor was obtained from a man over 45 in a cohort exposed to, infected with or recovered from COVID-19 (not recorded which). The sequencing input was PBMCs or T cells enriched from blood (not recorded which). The J gene is TRBJ1-2, the V gene TRBV5-6, with D hard to call. The CDR3 DNA reads as TGTGCCAGCAGCTTGGGCCGAGAGGAGCTAACGGCTAACTATGGCTACACCTTC. Translated, it gives CASSLGREELTANYGYTF.